The source of this T cell receptor (beta chain) is a study of T-cell reconstitution after alpha-beta-depleted transplantation in children. As concerns this clonotype: Its antigen is not known.

The CDR3 contains 14 residues. J lost 3 bases, V lost 5 bases, and 6 bases had no gene match. Germline assignment: CDR1 SEHNR and CDR2 FQNEAQ (reference sequence). Preparing the TCRbeta library involved the use of unique molecular identifiers. In TCRdb, the PCR reads were re-called with MiXCR into one record per CDR3 protein. The sample holds about 58,000 distinct CDR3 sequences, about 40% seen once. Whole-study results and caveats: Newly made T cells mostly supplied T-cell counts and diversity one year after transplant. Some patients owed their high day-60 TCRbeta diversity to surviving recipient T cells and thymic progenitors. Several hundred graft clones that had expanded were reportedly the source of alpha-beta T cells about two months after transplant.

The sequencing here drew on PBMCs, mostly from graft donor cells, taken 360 days after TCRalphabeta/CD19-depleted stem cell transplant. This TCR was recovered from a male patient between 5 and 17 years old who had a stem cell transplant for acute lymphoblastic leukemia, so the T cells may come from the graft donor. The rearrangement joins TRBV7-9 to TRBJ1-1, with 7 bases that match TRBD1. This CDR3 is CASSEADRYTEAFF. For the CDR3, the DNA is TGTGCCAGCAGCGAGGCGGACAGGTACACTGAAGCTTTCTTT.